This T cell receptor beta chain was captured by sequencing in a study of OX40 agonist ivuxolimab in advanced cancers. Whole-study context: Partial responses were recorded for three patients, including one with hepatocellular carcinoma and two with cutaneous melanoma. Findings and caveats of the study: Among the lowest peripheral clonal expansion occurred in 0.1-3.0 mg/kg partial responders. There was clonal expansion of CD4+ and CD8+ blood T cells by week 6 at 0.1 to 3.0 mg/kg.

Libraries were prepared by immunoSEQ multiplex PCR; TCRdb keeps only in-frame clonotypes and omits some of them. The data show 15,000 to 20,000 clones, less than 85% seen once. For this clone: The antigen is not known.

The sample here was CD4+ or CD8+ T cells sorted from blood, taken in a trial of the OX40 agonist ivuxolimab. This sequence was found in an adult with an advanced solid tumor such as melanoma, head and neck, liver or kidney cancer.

The CDR3: CASSSGLAGGDTQYF. The CDR3 DNA reads as TGTGCCAGCAGCTCCGGACTAGCGGGAGGCGATACGCAGTATTTT. The chain couples TRBV9 to TRBJ2-3, with 14 bases lining up with TRBD2. The CDR3 extends over 15 amino acids. Germline assignment: CDR1 SGDLS and CDR2 YYNGEE. Unmatched junction bases numbered 4, after V lost 4 bases and J lost 6 bases.